Shown below are 26 T cell receptor beta chains from a single sample sequenced in a study of cytomegalovirus exposure and HLA in healthy donors. The assay was immunoSEQ multiplex PCR, and TCRdb's table has in-frame clones only and misses some. This sample has roughly 68,000 clones, with just over 95% found just once. What was sequenced was PBMCs. The origin of the receptors is a woman between 18 and 30 years old in good health and CMV-seropositive.

This clone was picked up one time. The chain joins TRBV2 to TRBJ2-1, with a possible D match to TRBD2 (6 bases). The ends were cut back, 4 bases at V and 4 bases at J, with 11 bases in the middle. The CDR3 has 14 residues. The V gene's germline CDR1 is SNHLY and CDR2 FYNNEI. The CDR3: CASSGSGGYNEQFF. The CDR3 DNA reads TGTGCCAGCAGTGGTAGCGGCGGATACAATGAGCAGTTCTTC.

The chain carries TRBV15 and TRBJ1-3; TRBD1 aligns across 8 bases. This CDR3 contains 14 residues. Trimming removed 5 bases from V and 2 bases from J; junction bases left unmatched: 2. In germline, CDR1 is LNHNV, CDR2 YYDKDF (reference sequence). Here the CDR3 reads CATSRQGTGNTIYF. As DNA, the CDR3 is TGTGCCACCAGCCGACAGGGGACTGGAAACACCATATATTTT.

The chain combines TRBV30 with TRBJ2-1; D call uncertain. CDR1 and CDR2 from the germline V gene are GTSNPN and SVGIG (reference sequence). V was shortened by 2 bases and J by 8 bases, with 7 bases between the two germline ends. CDR3 length: 11 amino acids. CDR3 in DNA: TGTGCCTGGAGTAGCCTTCATGAGCAGTTCTTC. This gives the protein CAWSSLHEQFF.

Remarks on this clone: Other DNA sequences of this sample code for an identical CDR3. This sequence joins TRBV11-3 and TRBJ2-1, with D tentatively TRBD1 (6 bases). The V end was cut by 1 base, the J end by 0 bases, with 7 bases between. From germline, CDR1 is SGHNT and CDR2 YENEEA. The CDR3 sequence is 15 residues long. The CDR3 protein is CASSLGGGSYNEQFF. The CDR3, as DNA: TGTGCCAGCAGCTTAGGAGGGGGCTCCTACAATGAGCAGTTCTTC.

CDR3 protein: CASSLVSGESYEQYF. The CDR3, as DNA: TGCGCCAGCAGCTTGGTGTCAGGGGAGTCCTACGAGCAGTACTTC. The genes are TRBV5-1 and TRBJ2-7; D perhaps matches TRBD1 (6 bases). CDR1 and CDR2 (germline): SGHRS, YFSETQ. The V gene lost 0 bases and the J gene lost 1 base, with 11 bases spanning the gap. This CDR3 has 15 residues.

The gene calls are TRBV27 and TRBJ1-5; D perhaps matches TRBD1 (5 bases). The CDR3 is made up of 13 amino acids. Between the trimmed V and J ends, which lost 5 bases and 6 bases, there was a span of 11 bases. The V gene's germline CDR1 is MNHEY and CDR2 SMNVEV (reference sequence). The CDR3 spells CASSPRVGQPQHF. The CDR3 coding sequence is TGTGCCAGCAGTCCCAGGGTCGGTCAGCCCCAGCATTTT.

This clone was seen once. J is TRBJ1-1 and V is TRBV4-1; TRBD1 agrees at 7 bases. Per the germline V gene, CDR1 is MGHRA and CDR2 is YSYEKL. This CDR3 contains 14 residues. Trimming took 3 bases from V and 9 from J; bases not matched to a gene: 10. The CDR3 coding sequence is TGCGCCAGCAGCCATCCGGGACAGCTATCCCAAGCTTTCTTT. Encoded protein: CASSHPGQLSQAFF.

The rearrangement links TRBV13 to TRBJ2-7, with 7 nucleotides matching TRBD2. The CDR3 contains 15 residues. V shed 4 bases and J 6 bases; nucleotides not matched to a gene: 12. Germline V CDR1 and CDR2: PRHDT, FYEKMQ (reference sequence). This chain's CDR3 is CASSSNVGRESEQYF. The CDR3 nucleotides read TGTGCCAGCAGCTCCAACGTGGGGAGGGAAAGCGAGCAGTACTTC.

This rearrangement joins TRBV6-6 to TRBJ1-3, with D unclear. The CDR3 totals 13 residues. CDR1 and CDR2 from the germline V gene are MNHNY and SVGAGI (reference sequence). Between the trimmed V and J ends, which lost 2 bases and 4 bases, there was a span of 6 bases. The CDR3 DNA reads TGTGCCAGCAGTTACGGCAGGGGAAACACCATATATTTT. Translation: CASSYGRGNTIYF.

V gene TRBV11-3 combines with J gene TRBJ2-1; D might be TRBD2 (6 bases). The CDR3 totals 14 residues. The V and J ends lost 4 bases and 5 bases respectively, with 12 bases between them. Germline values: CDR1 SGHNT, CDR2 YENEEA. The CDR3, as DNA: TGTGCCAGCAGCTGGGATAGCGGAGACAATGAGCAGTTCTTC. Its protein is CASSWDSGDNEQFF. The full variable domain, completed using reference TRBV11-3 and TRBJ2-1, is EAGVVQSPRYKIIEKKQPVAFWCNPISGHNTLYWYLQNLGQGPELLIRYENEEAVDDSQLPKDRFSAERLKGVDSTLKIQPAELGDSAVYLCASSWDSGDNEQFFGPGTRLTVL.

V usage is TRBV28 and J usage is TRBJ2-3; D possibly corresponds to TRBD2 (6 bases). The CDR3 covers 16 residues. Trimming took off 1 base at V and 0 bases at J, with 11 bases between the two ends. The germline gives CDR1 MDHEN, CDR2 SYDVKM. This chain's CDR3 is CASSLLGGASTDTQYF. CDR3 bases: TGTGCCAGCAGTTTATTGGGCGGGGCTAGCACAGATACGCAGTATTTT.

This chain connects TRBV5-5 to TRBJ2-1, with D unresolved. Germline CDR1 and CDR2: SGHKS and YYEKEE (reference sequence). Trimming took 1 base from V and 3 from J, leaving 11 bases between them. This CDR3 region has 15 residues. CDR3 DNA sequence: TGTGCCAGCAGCTTGAGAGACACAAGCTACAATGAGCAGTTCTTC. Translation: CASSLRDTSYNEQFF.

The rearrangement joins TRBV5-4 to TRBJ1-1; 10 bases are shared with TRBD1. There are 16 residues in the CDR3. V was clipped by 4 bases and J by 7 bases; unmatched bases: 13. CDR1 SGHNT and CDR2 YYREEE come from the germline V gene (reference sequence). The CDR3 DNA is TGTGCCAGCAGCCCGGGACAGGGGAGGGGCCTCGATGAAGCTTTCTTT. This encodes CASSPGQGRGLDEAFF.

On this clone: The junction departs from germline at one end; a sequencing error may be responsible. The chain combines TRBV6-5 with TRBJ2-5; possibly TRBD1 for D (5 bases). The germline V gene encodes CDR1 MNHEY and CDR2 SVGAGI. The CDR3 runs to 13 residues. The DNA for the CDR3 is TGTACCAGCAGCTACGACAGTGAAGAGACCCAGTACTTC. This sequence encodes CTSSYDSEETQYF.

The chain carries TRBV7-3 and TRBJ2-1; 9 nucleotides line up with TRBD2. The CDR3 is 15 amino acids. Trimming cost V 5 bases and J 4 bases; bases outside gene matches: 6. Germline V gene lookup returns CDR1 SGHTA and CDR2 FQGTGA. CDR3: CASSPTSGAYNEQFF. Written as DNA, the CDR3 is TGTGCCAGCAGCCCGACTAGCGGAGCATACAATGAGCAGTTCTTC.

The genes are TRBV28 and TRBJ2-2; D is perhaps TRBD2 (6 bases). The ends were cut back, 2 bases at V and 4 bases at J, with 14 bases in the middle. The CDR3 length is 16 residues. The germline V gene encodes CDR1 MDHEN and CDR2 SYDVKM. CDR3: CASSLRRAGPTGELFF. CDR3 nucleotide sequence: TGTGCCAGCAGTTTAAGGCGGGCGGGACCCACCGGGGAGCTGTTTTTT.

The chain recombines TRBV12-5 with TRBJ1-2; possibly TRBD1 for D (5 bases). Trimming shortened V by 5 bases and J by 7 bases, and 14 bases separated the two germline ends. CDR1 LGHNT and CDR2 FRNRAP come from the germline V gene. The CDR3 extends over 13 amino acids. In nucleotides, the CDR3 is TGTGCTAGTGGTAACCTGACAGCAGGTGGCTACACCTTC. Translating gives CASGNLTAGGYTF. The complete variable domain, with remaining parts taken from reference TRBV12-5 and TRBJ1-2, reads DARVTQTPRHKVTEMGQEVTMRCQPILGHNTVFWYRQTMMQGLELLAYFRNRAPLDDSGMPKDRFSAEMPDATLATLKIQPSEPRDSAVYFCASGNLTAGGYTFGSGTRLTVV.

The V and J genes are TRBV5-1 and TRBJ2-3; 10 bases fit TRBD2. This CDR3 has 17 residues. Trimming took 0 bases from V and 3 from J; bases not matched to a gene: 7. Germline V lookup: CDR1 SGHRS, CDR2 YFSETQ. CDR3 in amino acids: CASSLAASGRRTDTQYF. CDR3 nucleotides: TGCGCCAGCAGCTTGGCCGCTAGCGGGAGAAGGACAGATACGCAGTATTTT.

The chain is built from TRBV7-3 and TRBJ2-1; possible D gene TRBD2, 6 bases. CDR3 length equals 16 residues. In germline, CDR1 is SGHTA, CDR2 FQGTGA. V lost 4 bases, J lost 5 bases, and 18 bases lay in between. The CDR3 reads CASSSIAAAPHNEQFF. The CDR3 DNA is TGTGCCAGCAGCTCAATAGCGGCCGCACCCCACAATGAGCAGTTCTTC.

This chain connects TRBV14 to TRBJ2-1, with TRBD1 as a possible D gene (5 bases). Trimming left V 6 bases short and J 0 bases short, with 12 bases between. This CDR3 has 15 residues. Germline V lookup: CDR1 SGHDN, CDR2 FVKESK. DNA of the CDR3: TGTGCCAGCAGTTGGGGCAGCTTCTCCTACAATGAGCAGTTCTTC. Residues: CASSWGSFSYNEQFF.

The V call is TRBV9, the J call TRBJ2-6; TRBD2 agrees at 7 bases. The CDR3 runs 16 residues. V lost 4 bases to trimming and J lost 0 bases; unmatched junction nucleotides: 4. Germline-derived CDR1 and CDR2 are SGDLS and YYNGEE. The CDR3 sequence: CASSPWGGSGANVLTF. For the CDR3, the DNA is TGTGCCAGCAGCCCCTGGGGGGGCTCTGGGGCCAACGTCCTGACTTTC. The variable domain in full, with the rest retrieved from reference TRBV9 and TRBJ2-6, is DSGVTQTPKHLITATGQRVTLRCSPRSGDLSVYWYQQSLDQGLQFLIQYYNGEERAKGNILERFSAQQFPDLHSELNLSSLELGDSALYFCASSPWGGSGANVLTFGAGSRLTVL.

The chain recombines TRBV5-8 with TRBJ2-1, with 16 bases identical to TRBD2. The CDR3 runs 19 residues. After removal of 5 bases from V and 1 base from J, the junction contained 9 bases not matched to a gene. The germline V gene encodes CDR1 SGHTS and CDR2 YDEGEE. CDR3 coding DNA: TGTGCCAGCAGAAAAACGGGACTAGCGGGAGGGGGATCCTACAATGAGCAGTTCTTC. Translation gives CASRKTGLAGGGSYNEQFF.

The CDR3, as DNA: TGTGCCAGCAGTTCGGGTGGGGGACTAGCGGGAGTAGATACGCAGTATTTT. Its translation is CASSSGGGLAGVDTQYF. J is TRBJ2-3 and V is TRBV28; 14 bases are shared with TRBD2. V shed 4 bases, J shed 5 bases, and the junction held 8 bases outside the gene matches. CDR1 is MDHEN, CDR2 SYDVKM, per germline. The CDR3 consists of 17 residues.

The rearrangement uses TRBV27 and TRBJ2-7; no firm D call. The CDR3 loop spans 15 amino acids. The germline gives CDR1 MNHEY, CDR2 SMNVEV (reference sequence). Deletions cut 2 bases from V and 3 bases from J, with 14 bases between. The CDR3 loop is CASSLRVNPIYEQYF. In DNA, the CDR3 is TGTGCCAGCAGTTTAAGAGTAAACCCCATCTACGAGCAGTACTTC.

J is TRBJ2-7 and V is TRBV7-9, with 8 positions matching TRBD1. From germline, CDR1 is SEHNR and CDR2 FQNEAQ (reference sequence). Trimming at V came to 4 bases and at J to 7 bases, leaving 9 bases not matched to a gene. This CDR3 region has 14 residues. CDR3 in DNA: TGTGCCAGCAGCTCATCAGGGGGCCTGGGTGAGCAGTACTTC. Protein product: CASSSSGGLGEQYF.

Only one count was recorded for this clone. A junction boundary mismatches the germline segment, possibly from a read error. J is TRBJ2-1 and V is TRBV7-7, with 11 bases aligning to TRBD2. The CDR3 contains 12 residues. CDR1 and CDR2 from the germline V gene are SSHAT and FNYEAQ (reference sequence). The CDR3 DNA follows: TGTGCTAGCAGCCCTAGCGGGGGGGAGCAGTTCTTC. Translated: CASSPSGGEQFF.